These T cell receptor beta chains were read from a single sample in a study of blood T cells in healthy people across ages. Each CDR3 protein gets one entry after TCRdb re-called the 5' RACE reads with MiXCR. This table holds fewer than 600,000 distinct CDR3 sequences, over 25% found once. These records were also assigned to another study, of T cells of mothers and their children.

The sequencing input was blood. The receptors were sampled from a boy between 2 and 10 years old in good health. CDR3s include the opening cysteine and the closing phenylalanine or tryptophan. D genes are given only for firm matches. The listing skips clone size in some rows; elsewhere it reads once, few, many or a size class.

CDR3aa: CASSFGGAWEETQYF
CDR3nt: TGTGCCAGCAGCTTCGGGGGGGCTTGGGAAGAGACCCAGTACTTC
v_gene: TRBV7-6
j_gene: TRBJ2-5
d_gene: TRBD2
abundance: NA

CDR3aa: CASSLSGTGGNNEQFF
CDR3nt: TGTGCCAGCAGTTTGTCCGGGACAGGGGGAAACAATGAGCAGTTCTTC
v_gene: TRBV27
j_gene: TRBJ2-1
d_gene: TRBD1
abundance: NA

CDR3aa: CASSLDLLSGSEQFF
CDR3nt: TGTGCCAGCAGCTTAGATCTCTTGAGCGGAAGTGAGCAGTTCTTC
v_gene: TRBV11-2
j_gene: TRBJ2-1
d_gene: NA
abundance: many

CDR3aa: CASSEYLASSMGDDEQFF
CDR3nt: TGTGCCAGCAGTGAATATTTGGCTAGCTCAATGGGAGACGATGAGCAGTTCTTC
v_gene: TRBV25-1
j_gene: TRBJ2-1
d_gene: NA
abundance: few

CDR3aa: CASSVDVSSYNEQFF
CDR3nt: TGTGCCAGCAGCGTAGACGTGAGCTCCTACAATGAGCAGTTCTTC
v_gene: TRBV9
j_gene: TRBJ2-1
d_gene: NA
abundance: NA

CDR3aa: CASSQTGLRYNEQFF
CDR3nt: TGTGCCAGCAGCCAAACGGGACTTCGTTACAATGAGCAGTTCTTC
v_gene: TRBV14
j_gene: TRBJ2-1
d_gene: NA
abundance: NA

CDR3aa: CASSLSSGGAGGELFF
CDR3nt: TGCGCCAGCAGCTTGTCTAGCGGGGGGGCCGGCGGGGAGCTGTTTTTT
v_gene: TRBV5-1
j_gene: TRBJ2-2
d_gene: TRBD2
abundance: NA

CDR3aa: CASSQDLRDEQFF
CDR3nt: TGTGCCAGCAGCCAAGATCTGCGGGATGAGCAGTTCTTC
v_gene: TRBV14
j_gene: TRBJ2-1
d_gene: NA
abundance: NA

CDR3aa: CASSRGGPDYQETQYF
CDR3nt: TGTGCCAGCAGCCGGGGAGGCCCGGACTACCAAGAGACCCAGTACTTC
v_gene: TRBV6-2/TRBV6-3
j_gene: TRBJ2-5
d_gene: NA
abundance: NA

CDR3aa: CASSDIQTGDYEQYF
CDR3nt: TGTGCCAGCAGTGACATCCAGACAGGGGACTACGAGCAGTACTTC
v_gene: TRBV6-4
j_gene: TRBJ2-7
d_gene: TRBD1
abundance: NA

CDR3aa: CASSVGTGNTIYF
CDR3nt: TGTGCCAGCAGCGTAGGAACTGGAAACACCATATATTTT
v_gene: TRBV9
j_gene: TRBJ1-3
d_gene: NA
abundance: NA

CDR3aa: CASSVAGGAETQYF
CDR3nt: TGTGCCAGCAGCGTAGCGGGAGGGGCAGAGACCCAGTACTTC
v_gene: TRBV9
j_gene: TRBJ2-5
d_gene: TRBD2
abundance: NA

CDR3aa: CATTHRTEAFF
CDR3nt: TGTGCCACTACCCATCGTACTGAAGCTTTCTTT
v_gene: TRBV19
j_gene: TRBJ1-1
d_gene: NA
abundance: few

CDR3aa: CASSSILAEVYNEQFF
CDR3nt: TGTGCCAGCAGTTCCATCCTAGCGGAAGTATACAATGAGCAGTTCTTC
v_gene: TRBV27
j_gene: TRBJ2-1
d_gene: TRBD2
abundance: few

CDR3aa: CSATGDLNQPQHF
CDR3nt: TGCAGTGCTACGGGAGACCTCAATCAGCCCCAGCATTTT
v_gene: TRBV20-1
j_gene: TRBJ1-5
d_gene: NA
abundance: NA

CDR3aa: CASSQVAGLAGNEQFF
CDR3nt: TGCGCCAGCAGCCAAGTAGCGGGACTAGCGGGCAATGAGCAGTTCTTC
v_gene: TRBV4-3
j_gene: TRBJ2-1
d_gene: TRBD2
abundance: NA

CDR3aa: CSVGRTASGNSDGEQFF
CDR3nt: TGCAGCGTTGGTAGGACGGCTAGCGGGAATTCAGATGGTGAGCAGTTCTTC
v_gene: TRBV29-1
j_gene: TRBJ2-1
d_gene: TRBD2
abundance: few

CDR3aa: CTSSVDRDGNTIYF
CDR3nt: TGTACCAGCAGTGTCGACAGGGATGGAAACACCATATATTTT
v_gene: TRBV6-1
j_gene: TRBJ1-3
d_gene: TRBD1
abundance: NA

CDR3aa: CASYPRWSGGYQETQYF
CDR3nt: TGCGCCAGCTACCCGAGGTGGTCGGGGGGTTACCAAGAGACCCAGTACTTC
v_gene: TRBV10-2
j_gene: TRBJ2-5
d_gene: TRBD2
abundance: NA

CDR3aa: CASSYVGVATEAFF
CDR3nt: TGTGCCAGCAGTTACGTTGGGGTAGCCACTGAAGCTTTCTTT
v_gene: TRBV6-2/TRBV6-3
j_gene: TRBJ1-1
d_gene: NA
abundance: NA

CDR3aa: CASSLVGNTNYGYTF
CDR3nt: TGTGCCAGCAGTTTGGTGGGGAACACTAACTATGGCTACACCTTC
v_gene: TRBV12-3/TRBV12-4
j_gene: TRBJ1-2
d_gene: NA
abundance: few

CDR3aa: CASSHTGDYRWYIQYF
CDR3nt: TGTGCCAGCAGTCATACAGGGGACTACCGCTGGTACATTCAGTACTTC
v_gene: TRBV28
j_gene: TRBJ2-4
d_gene: NA
abundance: NA